One TCR beta chain is described in this entry. Its antigen is as yet unknown. The data belong to a study of cytomegalovirus exposure and HLA in healthy donors. Regarding the study as a whole: Only CMV serostatus was available as immune exposure information. Analyzed later, most CMV-associated TCR beta chains appeared HLA-restricted.

Use of 60 Vbeta and 13 Jbeta primers characterized the PCR. The method was immunoSEQ multiplex PCR; TCRdb's version includes in-frame clones alone and lacks a portion of them. The sample lists around 110,000 clones; roughly 87% were seen once. The V and J ends lost 2 bases and 5 bases respectively, with 4 bases between them. The germline V gene encodes CDR1 MNHNS and CDR2 SASEGT. This CDR3 comprises 11 residues. This chain links TRBV6-1 with TRBJ2-7; D ambiguous. Sequenced material: PBMCs. The clonotype originates from a man younger than 45 in good health and CMV-seropositive. DNA for the CDR3: TGTGCCAGCAGTGAATCTAACGAGCAGTACTTC. Its protein is CASSESNEQYF.